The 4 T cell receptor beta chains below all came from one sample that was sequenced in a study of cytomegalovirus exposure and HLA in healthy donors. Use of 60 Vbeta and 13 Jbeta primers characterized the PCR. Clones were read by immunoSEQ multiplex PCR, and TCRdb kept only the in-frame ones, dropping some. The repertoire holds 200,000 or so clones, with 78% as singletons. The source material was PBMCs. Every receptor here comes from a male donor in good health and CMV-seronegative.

The CDR3 bases are TGTGCCAGCAGCCAAGTCTTTGGAAACACCATATATTTT. Residues: CASSQVFGNTIYF. The V call is TRBV14, the J call TRBJ1-3; D unresolved. CDR3 length equals 13 residues. The germline CDR1 and CDR2 sequences are SGHDN and FVKESK. Trimming shortened V by 1 base and J by 3 bases, and 4 bases separated the two germline ends. The full variable domain, with the rest looked up from reference TRBV14 and TRBJ1-3, is EAGVTQFPSHSVIEKGQTVTLRCDPISGHDNLYWYRRVMGKEIKFLLHFVKESKQDESGMPNNRFLAERTGGTYSTLKVQPAELEDSGVYFCASSQVFGNTIYFGEGSWLTVV.

The DNA for the CDR3 is TGTGCCAGCAGCTCCTCAGCCGGGGAGCTGTTTTTT. Encoded protein: CASSSSAGELFF. The chain recombines TRBV7-9 with TRBJ2-2; D gene unclear. CDR1 is SEHNR, CDR2 FQNEAQ, per germline (reference sequence). V shed 4 bases and J shed 6 bases, with 6 bases lying between them. The CDR3 has 12 residues.

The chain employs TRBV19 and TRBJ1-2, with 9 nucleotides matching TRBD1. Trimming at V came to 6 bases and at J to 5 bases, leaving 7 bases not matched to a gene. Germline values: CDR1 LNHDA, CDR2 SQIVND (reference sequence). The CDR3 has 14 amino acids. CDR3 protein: CASSATGGAYGYTF. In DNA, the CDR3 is TGTGCCAGTAGCGCCACAGGGGGCGCGTATGGCTACACCTTC.

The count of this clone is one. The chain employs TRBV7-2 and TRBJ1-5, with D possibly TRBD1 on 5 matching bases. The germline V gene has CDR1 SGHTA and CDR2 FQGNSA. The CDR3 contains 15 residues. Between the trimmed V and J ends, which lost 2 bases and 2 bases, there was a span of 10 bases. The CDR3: CASSLIIGGNQPQHF. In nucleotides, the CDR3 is TGTGCCAGCAGCTTAATTATAGGGGGCAATCAGCCCCAGCATTTT.